The rows below give T cell receptor beta chains drawn from one sample of a study of cytomegalovirus exposure and HLA in healthy donors. Profiling relied on immunoSEQ multiplex PCR, and the TCRdb table lists in-frame clones only, not all of them. The data contain more than 150,000 clones, roughly 80% of them seen just once; the ten biggest clones take up about 0.84%. The material sequenced was PBMCs. The origin of the receptors is a woman aged 18-29 years in good health and CMV-seronegative. Each CDR3 is given with its conserved first and last residue. A D gene is named only where the DNA matches it firmly.

cdr3_length j_call d_call v_call cdr3_aa
13 TRBJ2-7 - TRBV18 CASSPPTSYEQYF
17 TRBJ1-2 TRBD1 TRBV5-5 CASSYRDRGSDNYGYTF
15 TRBJ2-3 TRBD1 TRBV28 CASALDRGTTDTQYF
12 TRBJ1-1 TRBD1 TRBV29-1 CSAGQGATEAFF
15 TRBJ2-3 - TRBV27 CASSLADMRTDTQYF
16 TRBJ2-1 TRBD2 TRBV19 CASSMGQREGRDEQFF
13 TRBJ2-1 - TRBV30 CAWKANSYNEQFF
14 TRBJ2-7 - TRBV5-8 CASSLGGFSYEQYF
10 TRBJ2-7 - TRBV29-1 CSVGGYEQYF
15 - TRBD2 TRBV6-5 CASSFQTSGSYEQYF